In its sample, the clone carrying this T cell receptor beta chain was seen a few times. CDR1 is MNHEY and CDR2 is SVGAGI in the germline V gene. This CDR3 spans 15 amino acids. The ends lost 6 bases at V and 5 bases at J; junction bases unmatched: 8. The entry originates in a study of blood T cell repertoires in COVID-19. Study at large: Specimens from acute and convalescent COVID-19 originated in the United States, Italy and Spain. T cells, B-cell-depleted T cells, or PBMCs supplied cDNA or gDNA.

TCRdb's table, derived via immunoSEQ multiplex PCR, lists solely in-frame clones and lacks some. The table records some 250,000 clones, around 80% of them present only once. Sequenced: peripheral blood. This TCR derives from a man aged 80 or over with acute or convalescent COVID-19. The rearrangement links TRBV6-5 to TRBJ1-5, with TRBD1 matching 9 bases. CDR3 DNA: TGTGCCAGCAGGACATGGGACAGGGAGGATCAGCCCCAGCATTTT. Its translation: CASRTWDREDQPQHF.